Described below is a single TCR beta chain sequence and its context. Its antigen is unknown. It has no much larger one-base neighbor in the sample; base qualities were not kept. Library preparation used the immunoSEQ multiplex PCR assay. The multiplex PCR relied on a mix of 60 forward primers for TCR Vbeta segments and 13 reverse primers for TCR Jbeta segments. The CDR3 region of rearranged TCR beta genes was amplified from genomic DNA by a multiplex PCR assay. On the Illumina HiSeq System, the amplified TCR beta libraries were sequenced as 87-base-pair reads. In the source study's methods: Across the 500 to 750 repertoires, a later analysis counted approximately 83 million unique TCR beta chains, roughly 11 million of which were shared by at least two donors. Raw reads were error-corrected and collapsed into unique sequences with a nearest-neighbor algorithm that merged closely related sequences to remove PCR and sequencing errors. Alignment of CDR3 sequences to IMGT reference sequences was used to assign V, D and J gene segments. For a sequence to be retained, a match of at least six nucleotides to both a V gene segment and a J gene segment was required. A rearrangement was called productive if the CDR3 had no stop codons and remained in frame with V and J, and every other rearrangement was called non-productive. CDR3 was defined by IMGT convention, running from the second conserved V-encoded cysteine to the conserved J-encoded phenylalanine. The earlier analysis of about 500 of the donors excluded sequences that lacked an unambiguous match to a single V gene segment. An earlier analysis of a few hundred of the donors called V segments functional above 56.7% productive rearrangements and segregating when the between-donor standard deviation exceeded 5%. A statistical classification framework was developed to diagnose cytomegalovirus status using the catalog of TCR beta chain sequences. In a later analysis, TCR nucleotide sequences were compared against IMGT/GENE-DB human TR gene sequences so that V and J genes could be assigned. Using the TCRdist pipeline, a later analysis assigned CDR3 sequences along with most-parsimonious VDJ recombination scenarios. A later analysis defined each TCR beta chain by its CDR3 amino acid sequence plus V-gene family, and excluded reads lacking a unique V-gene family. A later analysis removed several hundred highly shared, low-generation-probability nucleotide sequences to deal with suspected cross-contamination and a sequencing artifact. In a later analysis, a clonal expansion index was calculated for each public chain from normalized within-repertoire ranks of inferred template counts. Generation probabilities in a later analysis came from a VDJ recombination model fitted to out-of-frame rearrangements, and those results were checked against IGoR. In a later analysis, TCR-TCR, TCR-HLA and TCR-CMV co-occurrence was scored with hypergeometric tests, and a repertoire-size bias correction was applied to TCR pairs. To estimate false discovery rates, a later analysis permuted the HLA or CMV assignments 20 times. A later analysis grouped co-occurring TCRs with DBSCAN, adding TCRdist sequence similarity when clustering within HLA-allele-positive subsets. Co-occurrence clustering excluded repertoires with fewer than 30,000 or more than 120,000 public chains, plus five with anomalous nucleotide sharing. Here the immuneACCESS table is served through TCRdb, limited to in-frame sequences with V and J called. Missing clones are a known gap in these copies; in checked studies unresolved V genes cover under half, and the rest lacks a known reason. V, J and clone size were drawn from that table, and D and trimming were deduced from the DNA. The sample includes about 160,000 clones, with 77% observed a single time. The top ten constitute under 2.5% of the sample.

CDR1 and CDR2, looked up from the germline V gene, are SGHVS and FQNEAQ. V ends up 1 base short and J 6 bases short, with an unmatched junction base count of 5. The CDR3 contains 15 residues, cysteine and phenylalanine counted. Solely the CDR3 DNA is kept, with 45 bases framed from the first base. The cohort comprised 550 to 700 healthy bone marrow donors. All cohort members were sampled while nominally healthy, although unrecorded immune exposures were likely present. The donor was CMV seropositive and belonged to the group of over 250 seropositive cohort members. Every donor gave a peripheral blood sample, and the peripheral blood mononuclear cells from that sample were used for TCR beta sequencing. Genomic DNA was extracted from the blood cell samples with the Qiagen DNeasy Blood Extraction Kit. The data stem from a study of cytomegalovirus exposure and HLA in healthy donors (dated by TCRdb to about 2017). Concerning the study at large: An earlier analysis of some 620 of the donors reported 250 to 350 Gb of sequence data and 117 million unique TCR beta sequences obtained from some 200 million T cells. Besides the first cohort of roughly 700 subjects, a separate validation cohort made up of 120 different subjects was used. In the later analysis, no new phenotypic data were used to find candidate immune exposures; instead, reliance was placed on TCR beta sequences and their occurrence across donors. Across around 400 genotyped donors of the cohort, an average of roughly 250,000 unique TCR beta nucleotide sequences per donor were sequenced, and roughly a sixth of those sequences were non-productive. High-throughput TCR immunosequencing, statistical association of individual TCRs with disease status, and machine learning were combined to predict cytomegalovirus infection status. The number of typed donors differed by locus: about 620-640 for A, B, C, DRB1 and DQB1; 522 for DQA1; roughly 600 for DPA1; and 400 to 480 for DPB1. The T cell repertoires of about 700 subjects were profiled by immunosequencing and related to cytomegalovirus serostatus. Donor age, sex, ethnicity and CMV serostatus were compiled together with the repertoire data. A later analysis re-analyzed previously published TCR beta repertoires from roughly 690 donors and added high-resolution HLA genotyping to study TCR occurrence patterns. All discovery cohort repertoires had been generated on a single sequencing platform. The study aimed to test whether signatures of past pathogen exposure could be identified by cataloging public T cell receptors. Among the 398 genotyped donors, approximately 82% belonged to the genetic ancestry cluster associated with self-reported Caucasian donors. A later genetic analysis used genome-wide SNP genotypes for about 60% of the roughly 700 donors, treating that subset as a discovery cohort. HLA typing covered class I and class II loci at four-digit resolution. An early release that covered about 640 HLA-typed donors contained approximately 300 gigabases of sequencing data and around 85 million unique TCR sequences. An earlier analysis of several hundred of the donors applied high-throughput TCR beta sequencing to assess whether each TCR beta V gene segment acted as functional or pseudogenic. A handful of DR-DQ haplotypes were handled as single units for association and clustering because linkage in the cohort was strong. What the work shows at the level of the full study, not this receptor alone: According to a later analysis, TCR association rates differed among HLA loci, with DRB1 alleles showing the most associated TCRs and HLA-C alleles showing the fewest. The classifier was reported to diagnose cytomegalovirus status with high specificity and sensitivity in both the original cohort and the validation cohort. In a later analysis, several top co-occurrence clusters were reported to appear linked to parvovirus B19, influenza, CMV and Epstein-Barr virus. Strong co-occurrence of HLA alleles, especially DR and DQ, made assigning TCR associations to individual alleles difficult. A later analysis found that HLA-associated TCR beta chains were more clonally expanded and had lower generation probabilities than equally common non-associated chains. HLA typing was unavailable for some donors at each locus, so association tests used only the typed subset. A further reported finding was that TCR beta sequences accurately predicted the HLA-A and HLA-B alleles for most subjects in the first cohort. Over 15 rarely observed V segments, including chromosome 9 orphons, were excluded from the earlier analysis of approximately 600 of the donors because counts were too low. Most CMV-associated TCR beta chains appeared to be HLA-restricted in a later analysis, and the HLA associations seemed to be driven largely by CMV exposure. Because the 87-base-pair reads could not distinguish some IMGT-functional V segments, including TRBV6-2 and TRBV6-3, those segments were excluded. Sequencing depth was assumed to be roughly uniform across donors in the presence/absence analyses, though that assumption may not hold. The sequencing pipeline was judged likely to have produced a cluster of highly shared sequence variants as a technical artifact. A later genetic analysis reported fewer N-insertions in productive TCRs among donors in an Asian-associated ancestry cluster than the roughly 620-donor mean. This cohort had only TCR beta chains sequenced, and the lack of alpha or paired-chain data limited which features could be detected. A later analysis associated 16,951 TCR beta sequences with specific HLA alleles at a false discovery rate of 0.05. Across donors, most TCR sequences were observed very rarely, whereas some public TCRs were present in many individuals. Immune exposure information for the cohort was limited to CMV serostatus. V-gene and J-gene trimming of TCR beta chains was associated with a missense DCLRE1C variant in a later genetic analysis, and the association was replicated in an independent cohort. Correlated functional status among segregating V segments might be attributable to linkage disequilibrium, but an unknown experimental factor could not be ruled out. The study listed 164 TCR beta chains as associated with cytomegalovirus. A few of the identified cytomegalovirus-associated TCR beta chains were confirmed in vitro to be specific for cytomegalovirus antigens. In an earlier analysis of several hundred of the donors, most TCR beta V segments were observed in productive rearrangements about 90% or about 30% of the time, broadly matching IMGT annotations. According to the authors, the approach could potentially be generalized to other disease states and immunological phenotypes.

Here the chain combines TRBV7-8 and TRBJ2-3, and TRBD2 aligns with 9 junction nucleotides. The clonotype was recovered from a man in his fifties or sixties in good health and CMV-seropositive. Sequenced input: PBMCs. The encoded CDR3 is CASSLVVSGGDTQYF. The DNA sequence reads TGTGCCAGCAGCTTAGTGGTTAGCGGGGGTGATACGCAGTATTTT.